This T cell receptor beta chain was sequenced in a study of T cell repertoires in cytomegalovirus infection. Study overall: Indications of both CMV infection and matching HLA type were provided by public TCR beta signatures. Overall study results and limits: Cumulative frequency of public TCR beta families picked out carriers of CMV plus the relevant HLA. CMV-specific TCR beta clonotypes restricted by HLA-C dominated the ex vivo response.

TCRdb called the reads again in MiXCR, with one record for every CDR3 protein. The sample carries roughly 320,000 distinct CDR3 sequences, approximately 10% recorded once. J was trimmed by 9 bases and V by 5 bases; bases with no gene match: 9. Germline lookup yields CDR1 DFQATT and CDR2 SNEGSKA (reference sequence). This CDR3 region has 15 residues. About this clonotype itself: Its target is unknown.

The sample taken for sequencing was PBMCs. The receptor was derived from a human donor in good health (CMV status not recorded). Some clones in this sample may be carry-over from other donors' samples. The chain couples TRBV20-1 to TRBJ2-1; 14 nucleotides match TRBD2. As DNA, the CDR3 is TGCAGTGCTCAGACTAGCGGGGGGGCTAAGTCTGAGCAGTTCTTC. It codes for CSAQTSGGAKSEQFF.